This passage covers 14 T cell receptor beta chains from one sample sequenced in a study of blood T cell repertoires in COVID-19. The assay was immunoSEQ multiplex PCR, and TCRdb's table has in-frame clones only and misses some. The data hold 110,000 to 150,000 clones, with around 87% observed a single time. Sequencing was carried out using PBMCs or T cells enriched from blood (not recorded which). These receptors originate from a man aged 60-69 years who had recovered from COVID-19.

J is TRBJ2-7 and V is TRBV5-6; TRBD1 matches 8 bases. Germline CDR1 is SGHDT and CDR2 is YYEEEE. The CDR3 contains 13 residues. Losses at the gene ends were 3 bases for V and 5 bases for J; bases not matched to a gene: 4. CDR3 residues: CASSWQGAHEQYF. The CDR3 DNA reads as TGTGCCAGCAGCTGGCAGGGGGCCCACGAGCAGTACTTC.

This CDR3 is CASSLVGVGANVLTF. The CDR3 DNA reads TGTGCCAGCAGTCTAGTAGGGGTTGGGGCCAACGTCCTGACTTTC. This chain links TRBV28 with TRBJ2-6; D possibly corresponds to TRBD1 (5 bases). The V end was cut by 5 bases, the J end by 3 bases, with 11 bases between. From germline, CDR1 is MDHEN and CDR2 SYDVKM. This CDR3 is 15 amino acids long.

The chain links TRBV5-1 to TRBJ2-1, with 7 bases aligning to TRBD1. The CDR3 loop spans 14 amino acids. Germline V gene sequence: CDR1 SGHRS, CDR2 YFSETQ. V was clipped by 5 bases and J by 9 bases; unmatched bases: 11. The CDR3 loop reads CASSTHTGVGEQFF. In DNA, the CDR3 is TGCGCCAGCAGTACTCATACAGGGGTGGGTGAGCAGTTCTTC.

The chain employs TRBV29-1 and TRBJ1-1, with no clear D. Trimming left V 2 bases short and J 8 bases short, with 9 bases between. Germline V gene data show CDR1 as SQVTM and CDR2 as ANQGSEA. The CDR3 has 11 amino acids. In nucleotides, the CDR3 is TGCAGCGTTGAAAGATCCCAGGAAGCTTTCTTT. This encodes CSVERSQEAFF.

The chain recombines TRBV5-5 with TRBJ1-2; D call uncertain. V dropped 1 base and J dropped 2 bases, with 9 bases sitting between them. There are 14 residues in the CDR3. Germline CDR1 is SGHKS and CDR2 is YYEKEE (reference sequence). CDR3 in amino acids: CASSLSGDNYGYTF. In DNA, the CDR3 is TGTGCCAGCAGCTTGTCAGGCGACAACTATGGCTACACCTTC.

The chain couples TRBV7-8 to TRBJ2-7; no clear D gene. The germline V gene encodes CDR1 SGHVS and CDR2 FQNEAQ. V was pared by 0 bases and J by 2 bases, with 14 bases between. This CDR3 comprises 16 residues. The chain's CDR3 is CASSLAHSTLAYEQYF. The CDR3 bases are TGTGCCAGCAGCTTAGCGCATTCCACTCTGGCCTACGAGCAGTACTTC. The whole variable domain, filled in from reference TRBV7-8 and TRBJ2-7, reads GAGVSQSPRYKVAKRGQDVALRCDPISGHVSLFWYQQALGQGPEFLTYFQNEAQLDKSGLPSDRFFAERPEGSVSTLKIQRTQQEDSAVYLCASSLAHSTLAYEQYFGPGTRLTVT.

The chain employs TRBV11-2 and TRBJ2-1; TRBD2 matches 7 bases. Trimming took 4 bases from V and 2 from J; bases not matched to a gene: 5. The CDR3 spans 15 residues. Germline V gene lookup returns CDR1 SGHAT and CDR2 FQNNGV. The CDR3 DNA is TGTGCCAGCAGCTGGACTAGGTCGGCCTACAATGAGCAGTTCTTC. Translated, it gives CASSWTRSAYNEQFF.

This sequence joins TRBV19 and TRBJ1-5; D is undetermined. The CDR3 contains 13 residues. The V end lost 1 base, the J end lost 5 bases, and 6 bases lay between the germline ends. Germline lookup yields CDR1 LNHDA and CDR2 SQIVND (reference sequence). This CDR3 is CASSIGHHQPQHF. CDR3 sequence (DNA): TGTGCCAGTAGTATAGGACACCATCAGCCCCAGCATTTT.

V and J are TRBV7-9 and TRBJ2-2; D gene unclear. Germline CDR1 is SEHNR and CDR2 is FQNEAQ (reference sequence). Trimming pared 1 base from V and 2 bases from J, leaving 5 bases between. The CDR3 has 14 residues. The CDR3 spells CASSLVDNTGELFF. In DNA, the CDR3 is TGTGCCAGCAGCTTAGTAGATAACACCGGGGAGCTGTTTTTT.

In DNA, the CDR3 is TGTGCCAGCAGTTCGAGACTAGGCCGGGAGCTGTTTTTT. This encodes CASSSRLGRELFF. The chain recombines TRBV27 with TRBJ2-2, with D possibly being TRBD2 (6 bases). The CDR3 runs 13 residues. Trimming stripped 4 bases from V and 9 bases from J, with 12 bases between. Per germline, CDR1 MNHEY and CDR2 SMNVEV (reference sequence).

The J gene is TRBJ2-1, the V gene TRBV10-3; possible D gene TRBD1, 6 bases. There are 14 residues in the CDR3. The V gene lost 8 bases and the J gene lost 7 bases, with 18 bases spanning the gap. Germline CDR1 is ENHRY and CDR2 is SYGVKD. In DNA, the CDR3 is TGTGCCATCGAGGGACACCCTCAGGGGAATGAGCAGTTCTTC. Its protein product is CAIEGHPQGNEQFF.

The chain couples TRBV12-3 or TRBV12-4 to TRBJ1-2; TRBD1 is a possible D gene (6 bases). Trimming left V 2 bases short and J 8 bases short, with 12 bases between. The CDR3 length is 13 residues. The CDR3, as DNA: TGTGCCAGCAGTTTAATGGGGGCAGGGGGCTACACCTTC. Amino acids: CASSLMGAGGYTF.

This clone was detected many times. The chain carries TRBV27 and TRBJ1-1; D is perhaps TRBD1 (6 bases). V was clipped by 4 bases and J by 3 bases, with 12 bases between them. The CDR3 has 14 amino acids. Germline V gives CDR1 MNHEY, CDR2 SMNVEV (reference sequence). CDR3 amino acids: CASSSRDTYTEAFF. The CDR3 nucleotides are TGTGCCAGCAGTTCCCGGGACACCTACACTGAAGCTTTCTTT.

This chain connects TRBV4-1 to TRBJ2-2; weak D call: TRBD2 (6 bases). The CDR3 loop spans 17 amino acids. CDR1 is MGHRA and CDR2 is YSYEKL in the germline V gene. V was trimmed by 0 bases and J by 4 bases, leaving 15 bases between them. The CDR3 loop reads CASSQDRGLSATGELFF. CDR3 coding DNA: TGCGCCAGCAGCCAAGATCGGGGACTGTCGGCCACCGGGGAGCTGTTTTTT.